These 28 T cell receptor beta chains came from one sample sequenced in a study of cytomegalovirus exposure and HLA in healthy donors. The PCR had 60 Vbeta and 13 Jbeta primers. Produced via immunoSEQ multiplex PCR; TCRdb's table is partial and in-frame only. The table includes about 60,000 clones, 80% detected once. Sequenced input: PBMCs. The receptors were sampled from a woman aged 25 to 39 in good health and CMV-seronegative.

The chain carries TRBV9 and TRBJ1-2; 9 nucleotides align to TRBD1. CDR3 length: 14 residues. Germline CDR1 SGDLS, CDR2 YYNGEE. Trimming cost V 3 bases and J 7 bases; bases outside gene matches: 7. The CDR3, as DNA: TGTGCCAGCAGCGACACAGGGGGCGTATTTGGCTACACCTTC. It is translated as CASSDTGGVFGYTF.

The rearrangement joins TRBV6-1 to TRBJ1-1; 8 nucleotides match TRBD1. Germline CDR1 MNHNS, CDR2 SASEGT. The junction had 3 bases not matched to a gene; V was cut back by 0 bases and J by 0 bases. CDR3 length: 16 residues. This CDR3 reads CASSEAGTGLNTEAFF. DNA for the CDR3: TGTGCCAGCAGTGAAGCGGGGACAGGCCTGAACACTGAAGCTTTCTTT.

V gene TRBV19 combines with J gene TRBJ1-4, with a tentative D call TRBD1 (5 bases). CDR3 length equals 15 residues. CDR1 LNHDA and CDR2 SQIVND come from the germline V gene (reference sequence). V lost 3 bases and J 4 bases, leaving 12 bases between the germline ends. CDR3: CASSISGGLNEKLFF. In DNA, the CDR3 is TGTGCCAGTAGTATTTCCGGGGGACTTAATGAAAAACTGTTTTTT.

The V gene is TRBV25-1, the J gene TRBJ2-7; D remains unclear. Trimming took off 3 bases at V and 2 bases at J, with 14 bases between the two ends. This CDR3 comprises 15 residues. From germline, CDR1 is MGHDK and CDR2 SYGVNS. The CDR3 DNA reads as TGTGCCAGCAGTGACTTAGAAACCGCCCCCTACGAGCAGTACTTC. Its protein is CASSDLETAPYEQYF.

V usage is TRBV7-9 and J usage is TRBJ2-1; 7 nucleotides align to TRBD2. Looked up from germline, CDR1 is SEHNR and CDR2 is FQNEAQ (reference sequence). The CDR3 covers 17 residues. The V gene end was trimmed by 2 bases and the J gene end by 0 bases; junction bases not matched to a gene: 7. CDR3 coding DNA: TGTGCCAGCAGCTTATCAACGGGAGGCACCTCCTACAATGAGCAGTTCTTC. Translated: CASSLSTGGTSYNEQFF.

CDR3 region: CASSPTGNYGYTF. CDR3 sequence (DNA): TGCGCCAGCAGCCCGACAGGGAACTATGGCTACACCTTC. The chain joins TRBV4-3 to TRBJ1-2; 7 nucleotides line up with TRBD1. V lost 4 bases to trimming and J lost 2 bases; unmatched junction nucleotides: 1. CDR3 size: 13 residues. From germline, CDR1 is LGHNA and CDR2 YSLEER.

A single count supports this clone. The J gene is TRBJ1-5, the V gene TRBV2; a weak D match, TRBD1 (5 bases). The CDR3 length is 15 residues. V dropped 4 bases and J dropped 2 bases, with 12 bases sitting between them. Germline assignment: CDR1 SNHLY and CDR2 FYNNEI. CDR3 sequence (DNA): TGTGCCAGCAGTGGGAGGGGACGGGGCAATCAGCCCCAGCATTTT. Protein product: CASSGRGRGNQPQHF.

In its sample, this clone was seen a few times. The chain links TRBV7-8 to TRBJ2-7; 8 bases fit TRBD2. Looked up from germline, CDR1 is SGHVS and CDR2 is FQNEAQ. The CDR3 loop spans 14 amino acids. Trimming cost V 0 bases and J 7 bases; bases outside gene matches: 5. The CDR3 nucleotides are TGTGCCAGCAGCTTAGCTAGCGGGATTTATGAGCAGTACTTC. Protein: CASSLASGIYEQYF. The entire variable domain, with the rest obtained from reference TRBV7-8 and TRBJ2-7, is as follows: GAGVSQSPRYKVAKRGQDVALRCDPISGHVSLFWYQQALGQGPEFLTYFQNEAQLDKSGLPSDRFFAERPEGSVSTLKIQRTQQEDSAVYLCASSLASGIYEQYFGPGTRLTVT.

DNA of the CDR3: TGTGCCAGCTCAGCTACAGGGGGCGTAGAGCCCCAGCATTTT. This gives the protein CASSATGGVEPQHF. The rearrangement links TRBV18 to TRBJ1-5; TRBD1 agrees at 9 bases. The J segment lost 8 bases and the V segment lost 5 bases, leaving 7 bases of the junction unmatched. Germline V gives CDR1 KGHSH, CDR2 LQKENI. The CDR3 is 14 residues long. The variable domain in full, completed from reference TRBV18 and TRBJ1-5, reads NAGVMQNPRHLVRRRGQEARLRCSPMKGHSHVYWYRQLPEEGLKFMVYLQKENIIDESGMPKERFSAEFPKEGPSILRIQQVVRGDSAAYFCASSATGGVEPQHFGDGTRLSIL.

The chain is built from TRBV10-3 and TRBJ1-1, with TRBD1 matching over 7 bases. The V gene's germline CDR1 is ENHRY and CDR2 SYGVKD. V gave up 0 bases and J gave up 1 base; unmatched junction bases: 5. The CDR3 runs 16 residues. For the CDR3, the DNA is TGTGCCATCAGTGAGTCGCCGGGACAGACGAACACTGAAGCTTTCTTT. Residues: CAISESPGQTNTEAFF.

This rearrangement joins TRBV5-1 to TRBJ2-2, with 9 nucleotides matching TRBD1. The V and J ends lost 0 bases and 4 bases, in that order; junction bases with no gene match: 7. Looked up from germline, CDR1 is SGHRS and CDR2 is YFSETQ. This CDR3 has 17 residues. The DNA of the CDR3 is TGCGCCAGCAGCTTGGAGCCGGGACAGGGATCCACCGGGGAGCTGTTTTTT. This gives the protein CASSLEPGQGSTGELFF.

The chain joins TRBV29-1 to TRBJ1-1; 7 nucleotides match TRBD1. Germline lookup yields CDR1 SQVTM and CDR2 ANQGSEA. CDR3 length: 15 residues. J was trimmed by 4 bases and V by 0 bases; bases with no gene match: 8. CDR3 coding DNA: TGCAGCGTTGAAGATAAGGAGGGGGCTAGCACTGAAGCTTTCTTT. It codes for CSVEDKEGASTEAFF.

The V call is TRBV5-8, the J call TRBJ1-4, with a tentative D call TRBD1 (6 bases). Trimming left V 4 bases short and J 8 bases short, with 21 bases between. The CDR3 is 16 residues long. The germline gives CDR1 SGHTS, CDR2 YDEGEE. CDR3: CASSVSRAGAREKLFF. The CDR3 region has the DNA TGTGCCAGCAGCGTGAGCCGAGCAGGGGCGAGGGAAAAACTGTTTTTT.

The genes are TRBV30 and TRBJ2-7; 8 positions match TRBD2. Germline CDR1 reads GTSNPN; CDR2 reads SVGIG (reference sequence). V was clipped by 4 bases and J by 3 bases; unmatched bases: 5. This CDR3 has 13 residues. The CDR3 protein is CAWTSGGGYEQYF. CDR3 DNA: TGTGCCTGGACCTCGGGGGGGGGCTACGAGCAGTACTTC.

The rearrangement uses TRBV5-7 and TRBJ2-5; the D gene is possibly TRBD2 (5 bases). TRBV5-7 is flagged as an ORF with uncertain function. The CDR3 loop spans 15 amino acids. Trimming removed 3 bases from V and 2 bases from J, with 14 bases in between. For the CDR3, the DNA is TGTGCCAGCAGCTCTGGTCCGAGGGAGCAAGAGACCCAGTACTTC. Amino acid sequence: CASSSGPREQETQYF.

The chain couples TRBV4-1 to TRBJ1-4, with a possible D match to TRBD1 (6 bases). The CDR3 has 13 amino acids. Germline V gives CDR1 MGHRA, CDR2 YSYEKL. V lost 4 bases and J lost 8, with 11 bases in between. CDR3 sequence (DNA): TGCGCCAGCAGCCTACAGGGATCGGAAAAACTGTTTTTT. Protein sequence: CASSLQGSEKLFF.

The chain uses TRBV6-5 and TRBJ1-4; 9 bases align to TRBD1. Trimming took 5 bases from V and 10 from J; bases not matched to a gene: 8. This CDR3 comprises 14 residues. Germline V lookup: CDR1 MNHEY, CDR2 SVGAGI. The CDR3 DNA is TGTGCCAGCAGTCGTAGACAGGGGGTAGGAAAACTGTTTTTT. Its protein is CASSRRQGVGKLFF.

The chain recombines TRBV6-1 with TRBJ2-2; possibly TRBD1 for D (6 bases). Germline V gives CDR1 MNHNS, CDR2 SASEGT. CDR3 length: 15 residues. Trimming took off 9 bases at V and 1 base at J, with 15 bases between the two ends. In DNA form, the CDR3 reads TGTGCCAGTATACAGACAGGATTGAACACCGGGGAGCTGTTTTTT. It yields the protein CASIQTGLNTGELFF.

This clone has a single count. The chain recombines TRBV5-1 with TRBJ2-4, with 9 bases that match TRBD1. CDR1 is SGHRS and CDR2 is YFSETQ in the germline V gene. The CDR3 is made up of 13 amino acids. V lost 3 bases, J lost 7 bases, and 2 bases stayed unmatched. The CDR3 DNA reads TGCGCCAGCAGCTCGGACAGGGGCAACATTCAGTACTTC. Translation: CASSSDRGNIQYF.

J is TRBJ2-3 and V is TRBV4-3, with 11 bases fitting TRBD2. The CDR3 has 17 amino acids. J was trimmed by 5 bases and V by 0 bases; bases with no gene match: 7. CDR1 is LGHNA, CDR2 YSLEER, per germline. The CDR3 here is CASSQETSGRMGDTQYF. Written as DNA, the CDR3 is TGCGCCAGCAGCCAAGAAACTAGCGGGAGAATGGGAGATACGCAGTATTTT.

The chain uses TRBV5-1 and TRBJ2-2; D might be TRBD2 (5 bases). V was shortened by 1 base and J by 1 base, with 8 bases between the two germline ends. This CDR3 has 15 amino acids. The germline gives CDR1 SGHRS, CDR2 YFSETQ. CDR3 sequence: CASSLTSGNTGELFF. DNA of the CDR3: TGCGCCAGCAGCTTGACGAGCGGGAACACCGGGGAGCTGTTTTTT.

The chain carries TRBV15 and TRBJ2-5, with TRBD1 as a possible D gene (6 bases). Germline-derived CDR1 and CDR2 are LNHNV and YYDKDF (reference sequence). V dropped 1 base and J dropped 9 bases, with 15 bases sitting between them. The CDR3 has 14 residues. As DNA, the CDR3 is TGTGCCACCAGCAGAGGTGGACAGTTTAGTCCCCAGTACTTC. It translates to CATSRGGQFSPQYF.

This rearrangement joins TRBV19 to TRBJ2-7; perhaps TRBD2 as D (5 bases). There are 13 residues in the CDR3. Trimming cost V 4 bases and J 0 bases, with 7 bases left between them. Germline V gene lookup returns CDR1 LNHDA and CDR2 SQIVND (reference sequence). CDR3 bases: TGTGCCAGTAGTAAAGCGGTCTCCTACGAGCAGTACTTC. This translates into CASSKAVSYEQYF.

The V gene is TRBV7-2, the J gene TRBJ2-2; 7 positions match TRBD2. The germline CDR1 and CDR2 sequences are SGHTA and FQGNSA. CDR3 length equals 13 residues. V was pared by 5 bases and J by 7 bases, with 4 bases of the junction left unmatched. For the CDR3, the DNA is TGTGCCAGCAGCCCAGCGGGAAGCGGGGAGCTGTTTTTT. Its translation: CASSPAGSGELFF.

CDR3 region: CASSLSRFYEQYF. CDR3 DNA: TGTGCCAGCAGCTTATCGAGGTTCTACGAGCAGTACTTC. V usage is TRBV7-2 and J usage is TRBJ2-7, with no clear D. The ends were cut back, 2 bases at V and 3 bases at J, with 8 bases in the middle. The CDR3 runs to 13 residues. Germline CDR1 reads SGHTA; CDR2 reads FQGNSA.

V usage is TRBV28 and J usage is TRBJ1-2, with D maybe TRBD1 (5 bases). Germline assignment: CDR1 MDHEN and CDR2 SYDVKM. Trimming removed 2 bases at V and 7 bases at J, with 17 bases between. The CDR3 runs to 15 residues. CDR3: CASSLNLKPRAGYTF. The CDR3 nucleotides are TGTGCCAGCAGTTTAAACCTCAAACCCAGGGCTGGCTACACCTTC.

The V call is TRBV7-8, the J call TRBJ2-7, with unresolved D. The germline V gene encodes CDR1 SGHVS and CDR2 FQNEAQ. V gave up 3 bases and J gave up 4 bases, with 7 bases separating them. CDR3 length equals 12 residues. CDR3 protein: CASSLAQYEQYF. CDR3 DNA sequence: TGTGCCAGCAGCTTGGCTCAGTACGAGCAGTACTTC.

The chain employs TRBV30 and TRBJ1-1; TRBD1 agrees at 7 bases. J was trimmed by 1 base and V by 1 base; bases with no gene match: 3. Germline CDR1 and CDR2: GTSNPN and SVGIG (reference sequence). The CDR3 is 14 amino acids. As DNA, the CDR3 is TGTGCCTGGAGTGCGACAGGGTGGAACACTGAAGCTTTCTTT. This gives the protein CAWSATGWNTEAFF. The variable domain in full, completed from reference TRBV30 and TRBJ1-1, reads SQTIHQWPATLVQPVGSPLSLECTVEGTSNPNLYWYRQAAGRGLQLLFYSVGIGQISSEVPQNLSASRPQDRQFILSSKKLLLSDSGFYLCAWSATGWNTEAFFGQGTRLTVV.